This TCR beta chain comes out of a study of T cell responses to AZD1222 COVID-19 vaccine. Points from the study as a whole: Breadth and depth of Spike-specific TCRs rose after two AZD1222 doses. Unmutated variant regions are reportedly targeted by nearly half of spike-specific TCRs. Donors were mostly white British, more females; clonal diversity possibly underestimated. Researchers took repertoire samples only after the peak T cell response had come.

The CDR3 covers 15 residues. Germline V gene data show CDR1 as LNHDA and CDR2 as SQIVND (reference sequence). Trimming at V came to 0 bases and at J to 4 bases, leaving 5 bases not matched to a gene. Profiling relied on immunoSEQ multiplex PCR, and the TCRdb table lists in-frame clones only, not all of them. The table records 45,000 to 60,000 clones, 70% to 90% of them present only once. About this clone: Its antigen is as yet unknown.

The receptor comes from an adult in good health. This chain uses TRBV19 with TRBJ1-2, with TRBD1 matching 7 bases. The source material was peripheral blood, sampled on day 0 of AZD1222 vaccination. CDR3 amino acids: CASSIEGGAGYGYTF. The CDR3 region has the DNA TGTGCCAGTAGTATAGAAGGGGGCGCCGGCTATGGCTACACCTTC. Drawing the rest from reference TRBV19 and TRBJ1-2, the complete variable domain is DGGITQSPKYLFRKEGQNVTLSCEQNLNHDAMYWYRQDPGQGLRLIYYSQIVNDFQKGDIAEGYSVSREKKESFPLTVTSAQKNPTAFYLCASSIEGGAGYGYTFGSGTRLTVV.